This TCR beta chain appears in the sequencing data of a study of T cell repertoires in urothelial bladder cancer. Study as a whole: Resected lesion stages: three cT0, three cTa, three cT1, three cT2+. General observations from the study: Up to about 17% of carcinoma infiltrating lymphocytes belonged to one T-cell clone. Infiltrating lymphocytes: median roughly 2% in carcinoma versus 12% in benign specimens.

Here immunoSEQ multiplex PCR was the method, and the copy in TCRdb shows in-frame clones only, minus some. The sample consists of more than 9,000 clones, 68% of them appearing once. Germline V gene lookup returns CDR1 MGHRA and CDR2 YSYEKL. The V gene lost 0 bases and the J gene lost 5 bases, with 16 bases spanning the gap. The CDR3 runs 16 residues. Comment on this clone: The antigen remains unidentified.

The clonotype comes from a human donor with a benign inflammatory bladder lesion. This chain connects TRBV4-1 to TRBJ1-1, with D possibly matching TRBD1 (5 bases). The sample taken for sequencing was tumor-infiltrating cells from bladder cancer. CDR3 protein: CASSQEPSEGWTEAFF. CDR3 DNA: TGCGCCAGCAGCCAAGAACCCTCGGAGGGGTGGACTGAAGCTTTCTTT.